These T cell receptor beta chains were read from a single sample in a study of blood T cell repertoires in COVID-19. TCRdb's table, derived via immunoSEQ multiplex PCR, lists solely in-frame clones and lacks some. Of some 54,000 clones in the sample, approximately 83% were seen once. The sequencing sample was made of peripheral blood. These receptors were taken from a man in his 70s with active COVID-19. CDR3s include the opening cysteine and the closing phenylalanine or tryptophan. Each record gives: J gene, clone size, D gene, V gene, CDR3 DNA, CDR3 protein. The D gene is left open where the match is weak. For some rows the clone size is stated as once, few or many, or as a class when expanded; others skip it.

TRBJ1-2,-,-,TRBV7-2,TGTGCCAGCAGCTTAAATTGGGGGGAAGGCTACACCTTC,CASSLNWGEGYTF
TRBJ2-5,-,TRBD2,TRBV9,TGTGCCAGCAGCGTAGCAGTTGGCGGGGGGGGACAAGAGACCCAGTACTTC,CASSVAVGGGGQETQYF
TRBJ1-6,-,TRBD1,TRBV6-2/TRBV6-3,TGTGCCAGCAGTTACCCCCGGGACAGGACTTCACCCCTCCACTTT,CASSYPRDRTSPLHF
TRBJ1-2,-,TRBD1,TRBV7-2,TGTGCCAGCAGCCCATTAACCGGGACAGGGGTTCGCTACACCTTC,CASSPLTGTGVRYTF
TRBJ1-5,once,-,TRBV6-2/TRBV6-3,TGTGCCAGCAGTTCCAGAGGGTCGGGTCAGCCCCAGCATTTT,CASSSRGSGQPQHF
TRBJ1-5,-,-,TRBV7-2,TGTGCCAGCAGCTCGCCCCCGGGGGGCCTTAGCAATCAGCCCCAGCATTTT,CASSSPPGGLSNQPQHF
TRBJ1-1,-,-,TRBV30,TGTGCCTGGTCCCCTGGGAGGGCGTGGGTGACTGAAGCTTTCTTT,CAWSPGRAWVTEAFF
TRBJ2-2,-,TRBD2,TRBV5-4,TGTGCCAGACCCCGGGAGCTAGCGGGGGGGGCGGGGACCGGGGAGCTGTTTTTT,CARPRELAGGAGTGELFF
TRBJ2-7,once,TRBD2,TRBV7-6,TGTGCCAGCAGCGGCTTAGCGGGGGACGTTTACGAGCAGTACTTC,CASSGLAGDVYEQYF
TRBJ1-2,-,TRBD1,TRBV3-1/TRBV3-2,TGTGCCAGCAGCCGGGGACAGGGTTCCGATGGCTACACCTTC,CASSRGQGSDGYTF
TRBJ1-6,few,TRBD1,TRBV2,TGTGCCAGCACCGGGCGCAGGGGACAGGGCCGGGTTGATTCACCCCTCCACTTT,CASTGRRGQGRVDSPLHF
TRBJ2-2,few,-,TRBV6-1,TGTGCCAGCAGTGACGCCAGCTTCGGGACACTAAGAAACACCGGGGAGCTGTTTTTT,CASSDASFGTLRNTGELFF
TRBJ2-2,once,TRBD1,TRBV7-9,TGTGCCAGCAGCTTATGGACAGGGGGACACTCCGGGGAGCTGTTTTTT,CASSLWTGGHSGELFF
TRBJ2-2,few,TRBD1,TRBV7-7,TGTGCCAGCAGCTCCCCTGTGGGGACAGGGCGTGATACCTTCACCGGGGAGCTGTTTTTT,CASSSPVGTGRDTFTGELFF
TRBJ1-5,-,TRBD1,TRBV19,TGTGCCAGTAGGGCCCTCGACAGGGTCCATCAGCCCCAGCATTTT,CASRALDRVHQPQHF
TRBJ1-1,-,-,TRBV5-4,TGTGCCAGCAGCTTGGGAGAGCGGGGGGCAGGCGCTTTCTTT,CASSLGERGAGAFF
TRBJ2-3,-,-,TRBV30,TGTGCCTGGAGTTATGTTGATACGCAGTATTTT,CAWSYVDTQYF
TRBJ1-3,few,-,TRBV3-1/TRBV3-2,TGTGCCAGCACCCCCCGCAGGGCTGGAAACACCATATATTTT,CASTPRRAGNTIYF
TRBJ2-2,-,-,TRBV6-5,TGTGCCGGGGGGACCGCAGGGCCCACCGGGGAGCTGTTTTTT,CAGGTAGPTGELFF
TRBJ1-1,few,-,TRBV3-1/TRBV3-2,TGTGCCAGCAGCCCACAGTCCCAGACAGCTTTCTTT,CASSPQSQTAFF
TRBJ1-4,-,-,TRBV7-8,TGTGCCAGCAGCTTAGGGGGCCGCAATGAAAAACTGTTTTTT,CASSLGGRNEKLFF
TRBJ2-1,-,TRBD2,TRBV7-6,TGTGCCAGCAGCGCCGCTAGCGGGAACTACAATGAGCAGTTCTTC,CASSAASGNYNEQFF
TRBJ2-2,-,-,TRBV5-1,TGCGCCAGCAGCTTGTTGCGGGATTTTGGCGGGGAGCTGTTTTTT,CASSLLRDFGGELFF
TRBJ2-2,few,-,TRBV12-3/TRBV12-4,TGTGCCAGCAGTTTATACCTAACCGGGGAGCTGTTTTTT,CASSLYLTGELFF
TRBJ1-1,-,-,TRBV6-5,TGTGCCAGCAGTTACCCCCCCCCTAAAGACACTGAAGCTTTCTTT,CASSYPPPKDTEAFF
TRBJ2-3,once,TRBD1,TRBV5-1,TGCGCCAGCAGCCCTGACAGGGTCGCAAACACAGATACGCAGTATTTT,CASSPDRVANTDTQYF
TRBJ1-6,-,TRBD1,TRBV19,TGTGCCAGTAGTACCGACCCGGGACAGCATAATTCACCCCTCCACTTT,CASSTDPGQHNSPLHF
TRBJ2-3,-,-,TRBV3-1/TRBV3-2,TGTGCCAGCAGCCAAGAGCCGGGACACTTCACAGATACGCAGTATTTT,CASSQEPGHFTDTQYF
TRBJ1-4,-,TRBD1,TRBV6-2/TRBV6-3,TGTGCCAGCAGTCTCGGACAGGGAAGGGAAAAACTGTTTTTT,CASSLGQGREKLFF
TRBJ2-7,-,-,TRBV20-1,TGCAGTGCTAGATCTGGCCACGAGCAGTACTTC,CSARSGHEQYF
TRBJ1-3,-,-,TRBV4-2,TGTGCCAGCAGCCAACCTGACAGTCCCGGAAACACCATATATTTT,CASSQPDSPGNTIYF
TRBJ2-6,-,-,TRBV4-1,TGCGCCAGCAGCCAAGACAGGCTTTCGGGGGCCAACGTCCTGACTTTC,CASSQDRLSGANVLTF
TRBJ1-1,-,-,TRBV7-2,TGTGCCAGCAGCTTCGAAGGGAGGCGGACTGAAGCTTTCTTT,CASSFEGRRTEAFF
TRBJ2-5,-,-,TRBV18,TGTGCCAGCTCACCGGCGCCGGGGGGCGAGGAGACCCAGTACTTC,CASSPAPGGEETQYF
TRBJ1-1,-,-,TRBV6-5,TGTGCCAGCAGTTACGGGCGATACACTGAAGCTTTCTTT,CASSYGRYTEAFF
TRBJ1-2,-,TRBD1,TRBV5-1,TGCGCCAGCAGCATGAATCCCGGGACAGGGGCGGGCTACACCTTC,CASSMNPGTGAGYTF
TRBJ1-3,-,TRBD1,TRBV5-4,TGTGCCAGCAGCACGACAGGGTTCTCTGGAAACACCATATATTTT,CASSTTGFSGNTIYF
TRBJ2-1,-,TRBD1,TRBV9,TGTGCCACCAGTCCCGGGACAGGGGACCTCTACAATGAGCAGTTCTTC,CATSPGTGDLYNEQFF
TRBJ1-2,-,TRBD1,TRBV5-7,TGTGCCAGCAGCTTGATACCCCGCCAGGGGGGTGAATATGGCTACACCTTC,CASSLIPRQGGEYGYTF
TRBJ1-4,-,-,TRBV19,TGTGCCAGTAGTTTCTACAGGGACCTTGCCCGTAATGAAAAACTGTTTTTT,CASSFYRDLARNEKLFF
TRBJ2-3,-,TRBD1,TRBV7-9,TGTGCCAGCAGCAGGACAGGGAGCACAGATACGCAGTATTTT,CASSRTGSTDTQYF
TRBJ1-6,-,-,TRBV6-2/TRBV6-3,TGTGCCAGCAGTTTTTCGGGCAGGGCGCCCCTCCACTTT,CASSFSGRAPLHF
TRBJ2-1,-,-,TRBV20-1,TGCAGTGCTAGTCGGGGGAATGAGCAGTTCTTC,CSASRGNEQFF
TRBJ1-6,-,-,TRBV6-4,TGTGCCAGCAGTCAGGAACGGGGGTTGTATAATTCACCCCTCCACTTT,CASSQERGLYNSPLHF
TRBJ1-3,-,TRBD1,TRBV29-1,TGCAGCGCCTTGGACAGGGGGCAAGGAAACACCATATATTTT,CSALDRGQGNTIYF
TRBJ2-7,-,-,TRBV19,TGTGCCAGTAGTATACCGGGACAAGGAACCTACGAGCAGTACTTC,CASSIPGQGTYEQYF
TRBJ1-2,-,-,TRBV2,TGTGCCAGCAGGCTAGGCCAAGATTATGGCTACACCTTC,CASRLGQDYGYTF
TRBJ2-1,-,-,TRBV12-3/TRBV12-4,TGTGCCAGCAGGCGGAACCGGCATGAGCAGTTCTTC,CASRRNRHEQFF
TRBJ1-5,-,-,TRBV18,TGTGCCAGCTCCGGGGGGATGGGGCAGCCCCAGCATTTT,CASSGGMGQPQHF
TRBJ1-2,-,TRBD1,TRBV5-6,TGTGCCAGCAGCTCCATACAACCACAGGGGGAACGCTACACCTTC,CASSSIQPQGERYTF
TRBJ1-5,-,-,TRBV6-6,TGTGCCAGCAAGAGACAGGACCATCAGCCCCAGCATTTT,CASKRQDHQPQHF
TRBJ1-2,-,-,TRBV27,TGTGCCAGCAGTTTAAGGCCAGGGGTCCGCCTCGGGGATGGCTACACCTTC,CASSLRPGVRLGDGYTF
TRBJ1-1,-,TRBD1,TRBV10-3,TGTGCCATCAGTGGACCGGGACAGGGGGCTCGTACTGAAGCTTTCTTT,CAISGPGQGARTEAFF